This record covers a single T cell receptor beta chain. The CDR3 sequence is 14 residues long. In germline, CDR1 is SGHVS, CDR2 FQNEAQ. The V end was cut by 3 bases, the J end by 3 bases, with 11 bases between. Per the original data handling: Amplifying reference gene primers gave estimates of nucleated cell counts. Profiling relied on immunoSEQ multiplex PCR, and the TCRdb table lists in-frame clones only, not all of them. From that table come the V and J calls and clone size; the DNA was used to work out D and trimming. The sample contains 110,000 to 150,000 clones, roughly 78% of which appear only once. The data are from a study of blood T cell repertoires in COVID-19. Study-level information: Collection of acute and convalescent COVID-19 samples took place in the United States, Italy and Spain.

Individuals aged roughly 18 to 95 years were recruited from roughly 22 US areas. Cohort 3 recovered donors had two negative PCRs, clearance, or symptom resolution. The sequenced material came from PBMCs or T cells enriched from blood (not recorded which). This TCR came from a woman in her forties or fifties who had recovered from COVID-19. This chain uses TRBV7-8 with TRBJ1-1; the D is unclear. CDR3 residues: CASSFLSGDTEAFF. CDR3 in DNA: TGTGCCAGCAGCTTTCTGAGCGGGGACACTGAAGCTTTCTTT.